A selection of T cell receptor beta chains follows, all from one sample in a study of response to subunit inactivated influenza vaccine. Each CDR3 protein gets one entry after TCRdb re-called the RT-PCR reads with MiXCR. The sample lists around 600,000 distinct CDR3 sequences, approximately 11% occurring once. This same sample was also taken into another study, of T cells expressing NK-cell markers.

The material sequenced was PBMCs from blood, taken on the day of vaccination. The receptors come from a man aged 50-60 years who received an inactivated influenza vaccine. The CDR3 runs from the conserved cysteine through the conserved F or W. Each record gives: clone size, J gene, V gene, D gene, CDR3 DNA, CDR3 protein. A D gene is named only where the DNA matches it firmly. Expanded clones are given a class, and other clones once, few, many or no size at all.

abundance: .
j_gene: TRBJ2-5
v_gene: TRBV5-6
d_gene: TRBD1
CDR3nt: TGTGCCAGCAGCTGGCAGGGGGCTCGGTTGGAAGAGACCCAGTACTTC
CDR3aa: CASSWQGARLEETQYF

abundance: few
j_gene: TRBJ2-2
v_gene: TRBV20-1
d_gene: .
CDR3nt: TGCAGTGCTAGAGACATCCGAGGGATTGCCGGGGAGCTGTTTTTT
CDR3aa: CSARDIRGIAGELFF

abundance: few
j_gene: TRBJ2-1
v_gene: TRBV4-3
d_gene: .
CDR3nt: TGCGCCAGCAGCCAAGAAAGGCTAGGTTCCTACAATGAGCAGTTCTTC
CDR3aa: CASSQERLGSYNEQFF

abundance: .
j_gene: TRBJ1-6
v_gene: TRBV30
d_gene: TRBD1
CDR3nt: TGTGCCTGGAAAGTACAGGGGGAATCACCCCTCCACTTT
CDR3aa: CAWKVQGESPLHF

abundance: .
j_gene: TRBJ1-5
v_gene: TRBV28
d_gene: .
CDR3nt: TGTGCCAGCTTTGAAGGGAGTCAGCCCCAGCATTTT
CDR3aa: CASFEGSQPQHF

abundance: few
j_gene: TRBJ2-7
v_gene: TRBV15
d_gene: .
CDR3nt: TGTGCCACCAGCAGAGTTGGAGGGGCCCACGAGCAGTACTTC
CDR3aa: CATSRVGGAHEQYF

abundance: many
j_gene: TRBJ2-5
v_gene: TRBV2
d_gene: TRBD1
CDR3nt: TGTGCCAGCCGACGGACAGGGGGCGTGGAGACCCAGTACTTC
CDR3aa: CASRRTGGVETQYF

abundance: .
j_gene: TRBJ2-1
v_gene: TRBV20-1
d_gene: TRBD2
CDR3nt: TGCAGTGCTAGAGATGGGCTAGCGGGGGGCTACAATGAGCAGTTCTTC
CDR3aa: CSARDGLAGGYNEQFF

abundance: .
j_gene: TRBJ2-5
v_gene: TRBV7-8
d_gene: TRBD2
CDR3nt: TGTGCCAGCAGCCCCGGGACTAGCGGGAGGGTGGAGACCCAGTACTTC
CDR3aa: CASSPGTSGRVETQYF

abundance: few
j_gene: TRBJ2-7
v_gene: TRBV4-2
d_gene: TRBD2
CDR3nt: TGTGCCAGCAGCCAAGAGGGGGGGGTGGACGAGCAGTACTTC
CDR3aa: CASSQEGGVDEQYF

abundance: few
j_gene: TRBJ2-7
v_gene: TRBV7-8
d_gene: TRBD1
CDR3nt: TGTGCCAGCAGTCAAATTCCTCGGACAGGGACCTACGAGCAGTACTTC
CDR3aa: CASSQIPRTGTYEQYF

abundance: .
j_gene: TRBJ1-5
v_gene: TRBV6-2/TRBV6-3
d_gene: .
CDR3nt: TGTGCCAGCAGTTACTCGGCAGGGGAGCAGCCCCAGCATTTT
CDR3aa: CASSYSAGEQPQHF

abundance: .
j_gene: TRBJ1-4
v_gene: TRBV11-3
d_gene: TRBD1
CDR3nt: TGTGCCAGGAGACAGGGAGAAAAACTGTTTTTT
CDR3aa: CARRQGEKLFF

abundance: .
j_gene: TRBJ2-7
v_gene: TRBV7-9
d_gene: TRBD1
CDR3nt: TGTGCCAGCAGCTTAAGTGGGGACAGGGGTGGTCGTCACGAGCAGTACTTC
CDR3aa: CASSLSGDRGGRHEQYF

abundance: .
j_gene: TRBJ1-2
v_gene: TRBV12-3/TRBV12-4
d_gene: TRBD1
CDR3nt: TGTGCCAGCAGTTTTGGGGACAGGCCTTATGGCTACACCTTC
CDR3aa: CASSFGDRPYGYTF

abundance: many
j_gene: TRBJ2-1
v_gene: TRBV5-6
d_gene: TRBD2
CDR3nt: TGTGCCAGCACCATGGGACTAGCGGGATCACGACAGCAGTTCTTC
CDR3aa: CASTMGLAGSRQQFF

abundance: few
j_gene: TRBJ2-2
v_gene: TRBV12-3/TRBV12-4
d_gene: .
CDR3nt: TGTGCCAGCAGTTTAGGATCCCCGAACACCGGGGAGCTGTTTTTT
CDR3aa: CASSLGSPNTGELFF

abundance: .
j_gene: TRBJ2-7
v_gene: TRBV10-3
d_gene: .
CDR3nt: TGTGCCATCAGTGAGTCGAGGAACGAGCAGTACTTC
CDR3aa: CAISESRNEQYF

abundance: .
j_gene: TRBJ1-1
v_gene: TRBV19
d_gene: .
CDR3nt: TGTGCCAGTAGTATGCGGGAGTCAAACACTGAAGCTTTCTTT
CDR3aa: CASSMRESNTEAFF

abundance: .
j_gene: TRBJ2-7
v_gene: TRBV5-1
d_gene: .
CDR3nt: TGCGCCAGCAGCTTGGTTCAGGGTGGCAACGAGCAGTACTTC
CDR3aa: CASSLVQGGNEQYF

abundance: .
j_gene: TRBJ2-6
v_gene: TRBV4-3
d_gene: .
CDR3nt: TGCGCCAGCAGCCAAGAGGCTAACTCTGGGGCCAACGTCCTGACTTTC
CDR3aa: CASSQEANSGANVLTF

abundance: few
j_gene: TRBJ2-4
v_gene: TRBV5-1
d_gene: .
CDR3nt: TGCGCCAGCAGCTTGGAAGGTCCCAAAAACATTCAGTACTTC
CDR3aa: CASSLEGPKNIQYF

abundance: .
j_gene: TRBJ1-6
v_gene: TRBV5-1
d_gene: TRBD1
CDR3nt: TGCGCCAGCAGCCTAGGGACAGGGGGTAATAATTCACCCCTCCACTTT
CDR3aa: CASSLGTGGNNSPLHF

abundance: .
j_gene: TRBJ2-5
v_gene: TRBV5-1
d_gene: .
CDR3nt: TGCGCCAGCACCTTTGGAGCCTGGACTGCGTCCCAAGAGACCCAGTACTTC
CDR3aa: CASTFGAWTASQETQYF

abundance: few
j_gene: TRBJ2-5
v_gene: TRBV5-1
d_gene: TRBD2
CDR3nt: TGCGCCAGCAGCTGGACTAGCGGGGAAGAGACCCAGTACTTC
CDR3aa: CASSWTSGEETQYF

abundance: many
j_gene: TRBJ2-5
v_gene: TRBV5-6
d_gene: .
CDR3nt: TGTGCCAGCAGCTTGTTACAGCAAGAGACCCAGTACTTC
CDR3aa: CASSLLQQETQYF

abundance: once
j_gene: TRBJ2-1
v_gene: TRBV20-1
d_gene: TRBD1
CDR3nt: TGCAGTGCTCCGGACAGGGTCAATGAGCAGTTCTTC
CDR3aa: CSAPDRVNEQFF

abundance: .
j_gene: TRBJ2-7
v_gene: TRBV6-1
d_gene: TRBD2
CDR3nt: TGTGCCAGCAGTGGGCCCTTAGCGGGGGGCCGGACCTACGAGCAGTACTTC
CDR3aa: CASSGPLAGGRTYEQYF

abundance: many
j_gene: TRBJ1-4
v_gene: TRBV4-2
d_gene: .
CDR3nt: TGTGCCAGCAGCCAAGATCTCGAACAGGTTGGAGATGAAAAACTGTTTTTT
CDR3aa: CASSQDLEQVGDEKLFF

abundance: few
j_gene: TRBJ2-2
v_gene: TRBV5-6
d_gene: TRBD1
CDR3nt: TGTGCCAGCAGCTCGTACAGGACAGGGTTCGGCACCGGGGAGCTGTTTTTT
CDR3aa: CASSSYRTGFGTGELFF

abundance: few
j_gene: TRBJ1-3
v_gene: TRBV7-3
d_gene: .
CDR3nt: TGTGCCAGCAGCTTAGTCGGGGCAGCTGCTGGAAACACCATATATTTT
CDR3aa: CASSLVGAAAGNTIYF

abundance: many
j_gene: TRBJ2-2
v_gene: TRBV7-9
d_gene: .
CDR3nt: TGTGCCAGCGACCGCCTGCACGATGGGGCGTGGATTTCCACGAACACCGGGGAGCTGTTTTTT
CDR3aa: CASDRLHDGAWISTNTGELFF

abundance: .
j_gene: TRBJ2-7
v_gene: TRBV5-1
d_gene: .
CDR3nt: TGCGCCAGCAGCTTCACTACTAATTACGAGCAGTACTTC
CDR3aa: CASSFTTNYEQYF

abundance: .
j_gene: TRBJ1-5
v_gene: TRBV12-3/TRBV12-4
d_gene: .
CDR3nt: TGTGCCAGCACCACCGGGACAAGGAGTCAGCCCCAGCATTTT
CDR3aa: CASTTGTRSQPQHF

abundance: few
j_gene: TRBJ2-3
v_gene: TRBV7-9
d_gene: TRBD2
CDR3nt: TGTGCCAGCAGCTTACTCCGCGGGGGGGAAACAGATACGCAGTATTTT
CDR3aa: CASSLLRGGETDTQYF

abundance: many
j_gene: TRBJ2-7
v_gene: TRBV5-1
d_gene: .
CDR3nt: TGCGCCAGCAGCTTGGAAGCGTACTCCTACGAGCAGTACTTC
CDR3aa: CASSLEAYSYEQYF

abundance: .
j_gene: TRBJ2-7
v_gene: TRBV29-1
d_gene: TRBD1
CDR3nt: TGCAGCGGAGAGGACAGGGACTACGAGCAGTACTTC
CDR3aa: CSGEDRDYEQYF

abundance: .
j_gene: TRBJ1-6
v_gene: TRBV20-1
d_gene: .
CDR3nt: TGCAGTGCCCGGCACGGGAATTCACCCCTCCACTTT
CDR3aa: CSARHGNSPLHF

abundance: many
j_gene: TRBJ1-5
v_gene: TRBV4-2
d_gene: TRBD1
CDR3nt: TGTGCCAGCAGCCAAACGACAGGGGTTGGTCAGCCCCAGCATTTT
CDR3aa: CASSQTTGVGQPQHF

abundance: .
j_gene: TRBJ2-7
v_gene: TRBV7-9
d_gene: .
CDR3nt: TGTGCCAGCAGCTTTACCACCTCCTACGAGCAGTACTTC
CDR3aa: CASSFTTSYEQYF

abundance: .
j_gene: TRBJ2-3
v_gene: TRBV2
d_gene: .
CDR3nt: TGTGCCAGCAGCAGGACGCTCACTAGCACAGATACGCAGTATTTT
CDR3aa: CASSRTLTSTDTQYF

abundance: .
j_gene: TRBJ2-3
v_gene: TRBV6-2/TRBV6-3
d_gene: .
CDR3nt: TGTGCCAGCAGTACCCTAGGGCATAGCACAGATACGCAGTATTTT
CDR3aa: CASSTLGHSTDTQYF

abundance: few
j_gene: TRBJ1-1
v_gene: TRBV7-2
d_gene: .
CDR3nt: TGTGCCAGCAGCTTAGCGTATGAGGCCACGAACACTGAAGCTTTCTTT
CDR3aa: CASSLAYEATNTEAFF

abundance: few
j_gene: TRBJ2-7
v_gene: TRBV4-3
d_gene: .
CDR3nt: TGCGCCAGCAGCCTTCGACTAGGTTACGAGCAGTACTTC
CDR3aa: CASSLRLGYEQYF

abundance: few
j_gene: TRBJ2-1
v_gene: TRBV12-3/TRBV12-4
d_gene: .
CDR3nt: TGTGCCAGCAGACAGTTCACAGGGTATTCCTACAATGAGCAGTTCTTC
CDR3aa: CASRQFTGYSYNEQFF

abundance: few
j_gene: TRBJ2-3
v_gene: TRBV5-1
d_gene: .
CDR3nt: TGCGCCAGCAGCCTCGTCGGGGGGCAGGTCACAGATACGCAGTATTTT
CDR3aa: CASSLVGGQVTDTQYF

abundance: .
j_gene: TRBJ2-7
v_gene: TRBV12-3/TRBV12-4
d_gene: TRBD2
CDR3nt: TGTGCCAGCAGTCCGGGACTAGCGGGATACGAGCAGTACTTC
CDR3aa: CASSPGLAGYEQYF

abundance: .
j_gene: TRBJ1-1
v_gene: TRBV13
d_gene: TRBD1
CDR3nt: TGTGCCAGCAGCTACGACAGGGGATCTAACACTGAAGCTTTCTTT
CDR3aa: CASSYDRGSNTEAFF

abundance: .
j_gene: TRBJ1-1
v_gene: TRBV5-1
d_gene: .
CDR3nt: TGCGCCAGCAGCTTCCATGTGAACACTGAAGCTTTCTTT
CDR3aa: CASSFHVNTEAFF

abundance: .
j_gene: TRBJ1-2
v_gene: TRBV3-1
d_gene: TRBD1
CDR3nt: TGTGCCAGCAGCAGGGACAGGGTTCAAAACCATGGCTACACCTTC
CDR3aa: CASSRDRVQNHGYTF

abundance: .
j_gene: TRBJ2-2
v_gene: TRBV7-8
d_gene: .
CDR3nt: TGTGCCAGCAGCTTAGTCCGACCCCCTCGGACCGGGGAGCTGTTTTTT
CDR3aa: CASSLVRPPRTGELFF

abundance: few
j_gene: TRBJ2-5
v_gene: TRBV7-8
d_gene: TRBD1
CDR3nt: TGTGCCAGCAGCTTGGGACAGGGGGCGTTGGAGACCCAGTACTTC
CDR3aa: CASSLGQGALETQYF